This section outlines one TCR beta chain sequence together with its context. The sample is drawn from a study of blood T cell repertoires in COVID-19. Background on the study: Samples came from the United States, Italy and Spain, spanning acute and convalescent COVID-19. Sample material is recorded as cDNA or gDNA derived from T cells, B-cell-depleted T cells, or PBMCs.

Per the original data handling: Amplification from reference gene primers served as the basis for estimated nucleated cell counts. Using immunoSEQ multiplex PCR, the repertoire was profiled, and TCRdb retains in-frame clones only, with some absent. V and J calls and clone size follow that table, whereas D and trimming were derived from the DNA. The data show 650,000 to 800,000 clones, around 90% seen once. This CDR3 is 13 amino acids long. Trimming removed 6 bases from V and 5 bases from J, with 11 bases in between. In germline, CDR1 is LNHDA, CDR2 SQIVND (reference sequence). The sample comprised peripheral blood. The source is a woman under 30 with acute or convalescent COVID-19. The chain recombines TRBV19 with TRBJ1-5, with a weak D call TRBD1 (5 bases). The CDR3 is CASSLQGYQPQHF. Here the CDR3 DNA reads TGTGCCAGTAGCCTTCAGGGTTATCAGCCCCAGCATTTT.